This TCR beta chain derives from a study of blood T cell repertoires in COVID-19. CDR1 LGHDT and CDR2 YNNKEL come from the germline V gene (reference sequence). The CDR3 extends over 18 amino acids. Trimming at V came to 5 bases and at J to 6 bases, leaving 16 bases not matched to a gene. Measured with immunoSEQ multiplex PCR; TCRdb has only the in-frame clones, and not every one. Of 110,000 to 150,000 clones listed, about 84% are singletons. Sequencing used PBMCs or T cells enriched from blood (not recorded which). The sequence derives from a woman between 18 and 29 years old who had been exposed to COVID-19. This chain uses TRBV3-1 (or the pseudogene TRBV3-2) with TRBJ2-2; 9 positions match TRBD2. The CDR3 DNA is TGTGCCAGCAGCGGCACGCCCTTTAGCGGGAGTGGGCCCGGGGAGCTGTTTTTT. Protein sequence: CASSGTPFSGSGPGELFF.